This passage covers 5 T cell receptor beta chains from one sample sequenced in a study of CD8 T cells in Susac syndrome. RNA was extracted with the RNeasy kit, and a quantity of about 0.45 to 1 ug was reverse transcribed using random hexamers. TCRdb re-called the immunoSEQ multiplex PCR reads through MiXCR, storing one row per CDR3 protein. Here the sample spans some 200,000 distinct CDR3 sequences, approximately 96% being singletons. What was sequenced was CD4+ T cells from PBMCs. These TCRs come from a human donor with Susac syndrome.

The chain joins TRBV27 to TRBJ2-5; 8 nucleotides agree with TRBD1. The CDR3 loop spans 13 amino acids. V lost 8 bases to trimming and J lost 5 bases; unmatched junction nucleotides: 7. The germline CDR1 and CDR2 sequences are MNHEY and SMNVEV (reference sequence). DNA of the CDR3: TGTGCCAGCTCGACAGGGGCCCTGGAGACCCAGTACTTC. Its translation: CASSTGALETQYF.

The chain recombines TRBV5-1 with TRBJ2-7; TRBD1 matches 10 bases. Trimming removed 3 bases from V and 5 bases from J; junction bases left unmatched: 5. Germline values: CDR1 SGHRS, CDR2 YFSETQ. This CDR3 comprises 14 residues. The CDR3 reads CASSSDRGSDEQYF. The CDR3 DNA sequence: TGCGCCAGCAGCTCGGACAGGGGGTCCGACGAGCAGTACTTC.

The chain uses TRBV10-3 and TRBJ2-1, with TRBD2 identical over 9 bases. Per the germline V gene, CDR1 is ENHRY and CDR2 is SYGVKD. The CDR3 is 14 amino acids. Trimming at V came to 4 bases and at J to 4 bases, leaving 2 bases not matched to a gene. The chain's CDR3 is CAISGLADYNEQFF. Here the CDR3 DNA reads TGTGCCATCAGTGGACTAGCGGATTACAATGAGCAGTTCTTC.

V is TRBV11-2 and J is TRBJ1-6; D unresolved. Germline values: CDR1 SGHAT, CDR2 FQNNGV. The CDR3 totals 12 residues. V lost 6 bases and J lost 4, with 4 bases in between. CDR3 in amino acids: CASRKYNSPLHF. Written as DNA, the CDR3 is TGTGCCAGCAGGAAATATAATTCACCCCTCCACTTT.

This sequence joins TRBV5-1 and TRBJ2-5; TRBD2 aligns across 7 bases. Trimming at V came to 3 bases and at J to 0 bases, leaving 5 bases not matched to a gene. This CDR3 comprises 15 residues. Germline V gene sequence: CDR1 SGHRS, CDR2 YFSETQ. The CDR3 protein is CASSSGLPNQETQYF. The CDR3 region has the DNA TGCGCCAGCAGCTCGGGACTACCTAACCAAGAGACCCAGTACTTC.